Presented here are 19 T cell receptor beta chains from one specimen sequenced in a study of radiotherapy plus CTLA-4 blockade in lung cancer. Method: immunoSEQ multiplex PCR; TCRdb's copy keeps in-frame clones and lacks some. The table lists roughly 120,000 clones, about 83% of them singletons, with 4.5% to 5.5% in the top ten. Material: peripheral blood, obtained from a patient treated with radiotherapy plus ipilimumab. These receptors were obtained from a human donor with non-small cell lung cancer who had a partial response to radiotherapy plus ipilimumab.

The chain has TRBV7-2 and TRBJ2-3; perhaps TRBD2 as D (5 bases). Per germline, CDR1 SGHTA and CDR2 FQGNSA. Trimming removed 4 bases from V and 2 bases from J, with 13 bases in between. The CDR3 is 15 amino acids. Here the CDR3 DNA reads TGTGCCAGCAGCTCCTCTCGACTACCCACAGATACGCAGTATTTT. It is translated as CASSSSRLPTDTQYF.

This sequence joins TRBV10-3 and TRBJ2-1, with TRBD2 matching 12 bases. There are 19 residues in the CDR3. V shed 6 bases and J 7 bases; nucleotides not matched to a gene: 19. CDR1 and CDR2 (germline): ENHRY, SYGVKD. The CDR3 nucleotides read TGTGCCATCAGCGGAACTGGGGCTAGCGGGAGGGCCTCGATAAATGAGCAGTTCTTC. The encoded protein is CAISGTGASGRASINEQFF.

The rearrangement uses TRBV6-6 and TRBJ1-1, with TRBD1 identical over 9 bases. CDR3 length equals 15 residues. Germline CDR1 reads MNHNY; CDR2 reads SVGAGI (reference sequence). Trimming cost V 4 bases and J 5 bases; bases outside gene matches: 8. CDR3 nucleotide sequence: TGTGCCAGCAGTTCAGGACAGGGGATAGGGACTGAAGCTTTCTTT. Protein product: CASSSGQGIGTEAFF.

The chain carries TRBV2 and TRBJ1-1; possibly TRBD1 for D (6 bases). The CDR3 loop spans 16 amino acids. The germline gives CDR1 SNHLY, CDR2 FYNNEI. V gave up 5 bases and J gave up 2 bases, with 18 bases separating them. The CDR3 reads CASSPEGGGINTEAFF. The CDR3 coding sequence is TGTGCCAGCAGTCCCGAAGGGGGGGGGATTAACACTGAAGCTTTCTTT.

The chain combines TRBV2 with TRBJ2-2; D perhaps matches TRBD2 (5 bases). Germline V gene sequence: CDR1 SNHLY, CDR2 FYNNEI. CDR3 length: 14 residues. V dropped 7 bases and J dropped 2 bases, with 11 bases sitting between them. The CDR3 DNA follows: TGTGCCAGCATCGCGGAGGTTAACACCGGGGAGCTGTTTTTT. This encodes CASIAEVNTGELFF.

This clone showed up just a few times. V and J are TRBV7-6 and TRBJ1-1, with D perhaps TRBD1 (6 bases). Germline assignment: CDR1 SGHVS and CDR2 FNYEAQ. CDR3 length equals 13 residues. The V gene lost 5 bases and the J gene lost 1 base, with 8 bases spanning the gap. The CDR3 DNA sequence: TGTGCCAGCAGCATGGACAGGAACACTGAAGCTTTCTTT. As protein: CASSMDRNTEAFF.

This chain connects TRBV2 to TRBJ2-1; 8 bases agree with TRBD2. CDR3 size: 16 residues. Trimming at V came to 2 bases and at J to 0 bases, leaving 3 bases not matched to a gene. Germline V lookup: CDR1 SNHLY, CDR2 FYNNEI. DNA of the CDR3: TGTGCCAGCAGTGAATGGGCGGGAGGCTCCTACAATGAGCAGTTCTTC. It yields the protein CASSEWAGGSYNEQFF. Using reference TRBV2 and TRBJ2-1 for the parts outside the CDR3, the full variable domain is EPEVTQTPSHQVTQMGQEVILRCVPISNHLYFYWYRQILGQKVEFLVSFYNNEISEKSEIFDDQFSVERPDGSNFTLKIRSTKLEDSAMYFCASSEWAGGSYNEQFFGPGTRLTVL.

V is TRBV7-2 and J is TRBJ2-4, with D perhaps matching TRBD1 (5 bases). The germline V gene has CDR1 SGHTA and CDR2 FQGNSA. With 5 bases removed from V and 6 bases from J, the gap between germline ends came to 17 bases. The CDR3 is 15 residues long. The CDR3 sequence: CASSRGGGQANIQYF. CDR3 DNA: TGTGCCAGCAGCCGAGGCGGCGGACAAGCAAACATTCAGTACTTC. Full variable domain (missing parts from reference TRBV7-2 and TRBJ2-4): GAGVSQSPSNKVTEKGKDVELRCDPISGHTALYWYRQSLGQGLEFLIYFQGNSAPDKSGLPSDRFSAERTGGSVSTLTIQRTQQEDSAVYLCASSRGGGQANIQYFGAGTRLSVL.

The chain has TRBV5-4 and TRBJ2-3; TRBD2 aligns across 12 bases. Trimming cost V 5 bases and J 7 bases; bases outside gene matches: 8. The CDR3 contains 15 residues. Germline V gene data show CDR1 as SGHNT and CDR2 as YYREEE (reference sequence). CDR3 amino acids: CASRPSGRAVNTQYF. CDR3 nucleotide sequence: TGTGCCAGCAGACCTAGCGGGAGGGCCGTAAATACGCAGTATTTT.

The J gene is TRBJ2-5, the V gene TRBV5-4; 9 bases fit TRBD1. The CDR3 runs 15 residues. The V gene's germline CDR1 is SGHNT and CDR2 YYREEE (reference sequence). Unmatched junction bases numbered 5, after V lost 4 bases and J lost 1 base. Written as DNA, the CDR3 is TGTGCCAGCAGCCCGATACAGGGGGCCCAAGAGACCCAGTACTTC. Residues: CASSPIQGAQETQYF. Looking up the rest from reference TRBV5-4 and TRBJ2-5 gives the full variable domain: ETGVTQSPTHLIKTRGQQVTLRCSSQSGHNTVSWYQQALGQGPQFIFQYYREEENGRGNFPPRFSGLQFPNYSSELNVNALELDDSALYLCASSPIQGAQETQYFGPGTRLLVL.

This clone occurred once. The CDR3 DNA follows: TGCGCCAGCAGCCAAGATAGAATAGCGGGAGCGAATGAGCAGTTCTTC. It translates to CASSQDRIAGANEQFF. The chain links TRBV4-3 to TRBJ2-1, with TRBD2 identical over 9 bases. Trimming removed 0 bases from V and 7 bases from J; junction bases left unmatched: 7. In germline, CDR1 is LGHNA, CDR2 YSLEER. The CDR3 runs 16 residues.

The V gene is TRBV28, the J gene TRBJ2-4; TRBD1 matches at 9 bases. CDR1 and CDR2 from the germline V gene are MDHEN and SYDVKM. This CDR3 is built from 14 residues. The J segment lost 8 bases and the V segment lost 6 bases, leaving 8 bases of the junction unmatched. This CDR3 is CASSQQGAGDIQYF. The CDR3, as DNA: TGTGCCAGCAGCCAACAGGGGGCTGGAGACATTCAGTACTTC.

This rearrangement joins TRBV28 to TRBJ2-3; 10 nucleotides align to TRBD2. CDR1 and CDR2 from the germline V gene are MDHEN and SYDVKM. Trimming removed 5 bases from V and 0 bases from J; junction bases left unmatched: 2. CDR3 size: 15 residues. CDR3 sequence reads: CASSLAGDSTDTQYF. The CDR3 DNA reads TGTGCCAGCAGTCTAGCGGGAGATAGCACAGATACGCAGTATTTT.

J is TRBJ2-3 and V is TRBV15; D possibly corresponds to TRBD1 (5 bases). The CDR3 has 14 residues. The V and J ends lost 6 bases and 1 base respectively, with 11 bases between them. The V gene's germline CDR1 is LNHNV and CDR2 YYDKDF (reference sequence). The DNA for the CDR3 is TGTGCCACCAGTTCGTGGGGCGGCACAGATACGCAGTATTTT. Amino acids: CATSSWGGTDTQYF.

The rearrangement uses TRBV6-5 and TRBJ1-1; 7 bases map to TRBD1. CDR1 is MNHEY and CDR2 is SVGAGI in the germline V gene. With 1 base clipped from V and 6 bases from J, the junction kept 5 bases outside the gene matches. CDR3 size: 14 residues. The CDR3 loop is CASSYFGQGAEAFF. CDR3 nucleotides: TGTGCCAGCAGTTACTTCGGTCAGGGGGCTGAAGCTTTCTTT.

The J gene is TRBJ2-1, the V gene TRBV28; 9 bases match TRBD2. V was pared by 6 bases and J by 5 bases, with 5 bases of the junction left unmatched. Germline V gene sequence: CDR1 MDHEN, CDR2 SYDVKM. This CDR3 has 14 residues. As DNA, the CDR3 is TGTGCCAGCAGGCTAGCGGGAAGAAACAATGAGCAGTTCTTC. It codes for CASRLAGRNNEQFF.

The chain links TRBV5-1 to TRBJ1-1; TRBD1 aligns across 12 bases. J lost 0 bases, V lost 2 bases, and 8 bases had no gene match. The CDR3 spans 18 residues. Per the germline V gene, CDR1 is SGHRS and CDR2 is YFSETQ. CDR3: CASSLKKGQGAVNTEAFF. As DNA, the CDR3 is TGCGCCAGCAGCTTAAAAAAGGGACAGGGGGCTGTGAACACTGAAGCTTTCTTT. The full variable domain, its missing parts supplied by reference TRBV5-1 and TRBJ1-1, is KAGVTQTPRYLIKTRGQQVTLSCSPISGHRSVSWYQQTPGQGLQFLFEYFSETQRNKGNFPGRFSGRQFSNSRSEMNVSTLELGDSALYLCASSLKKGQGAVNTEAFFGQGTRLTVV.

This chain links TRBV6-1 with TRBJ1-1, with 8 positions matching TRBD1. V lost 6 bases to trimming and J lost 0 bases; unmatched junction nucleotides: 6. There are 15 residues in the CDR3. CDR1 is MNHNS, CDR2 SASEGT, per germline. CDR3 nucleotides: TGTGCCAGCAGACCGCAACAGGGGGTGAACACTGAAGCTTTCTTT. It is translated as CASRPQQGVNTEAFF.

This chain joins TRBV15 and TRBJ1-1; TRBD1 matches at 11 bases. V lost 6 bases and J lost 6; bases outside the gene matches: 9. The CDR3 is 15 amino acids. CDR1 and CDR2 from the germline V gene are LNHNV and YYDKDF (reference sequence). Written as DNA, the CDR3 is TGTGCCACCAGACACGGACAGGGGGCCGTGGCTGAAGCTTTCTTT. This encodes CATRHGQGAVAEAFF.